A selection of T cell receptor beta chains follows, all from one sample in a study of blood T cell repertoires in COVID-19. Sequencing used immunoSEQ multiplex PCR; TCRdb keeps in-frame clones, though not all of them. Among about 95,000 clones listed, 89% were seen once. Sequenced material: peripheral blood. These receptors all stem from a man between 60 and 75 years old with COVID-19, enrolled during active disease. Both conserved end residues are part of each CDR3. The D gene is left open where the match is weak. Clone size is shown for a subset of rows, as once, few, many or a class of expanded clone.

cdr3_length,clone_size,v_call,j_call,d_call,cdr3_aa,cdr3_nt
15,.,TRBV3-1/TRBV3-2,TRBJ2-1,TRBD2,CASSQDAGGDDEQFF,TGTGCCAGCAGCCAAGATGCGGGGGGGGACGATGAGCAGTTCTTC
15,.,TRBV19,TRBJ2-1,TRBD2,CASGGLAGDYNEQFF,TGTGCCAGTGGAGGGTTAGCGGGAGATTACAATGAGCAGTTCTTC
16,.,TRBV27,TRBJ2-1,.,CASSLSSGLLYNEQFF,TGTGCCAGCAGTTTATCCTCGGGACTCCTCTACAATGAGCAGTTCTTC
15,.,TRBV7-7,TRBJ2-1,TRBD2,CASSQGLAGYNEQFF,TGTGCTAGCAGCCAGGGACTAGCGGGGTACAATGAGCAGTTCTTC
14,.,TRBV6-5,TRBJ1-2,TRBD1,CASRKTGGGYGYTF,TGTGCCAGCAGGAAAACAGGGGGTGGCTATGGCTACACCTTC
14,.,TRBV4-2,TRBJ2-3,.,CASSQGAITDTQYF,TGTGCCAGCAGCCAAGGAGCCATCACAGATACGCAGTATTTT
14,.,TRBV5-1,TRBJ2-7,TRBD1,CASSPGQPIYEQYF,TGCGCCAGCAGCCCGGGACAGCCGATCTACGAGCAGTACTTC
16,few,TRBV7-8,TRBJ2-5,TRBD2,CASSLGTSGSWETQYF,TGTGCCAGCAGCTTAGGGACTAGCGGGAGTTGGGAGACCCAGTACTTC
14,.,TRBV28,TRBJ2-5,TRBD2,CASQIAGEWETQYF,TGTGCCAGTCAGATAGCGGGAGAGTGGGAGACCCAGTACTTC
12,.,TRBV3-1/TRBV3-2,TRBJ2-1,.,CASSRTYNEQFF,TGTGCCAGCAGCCGGACATACAATGAGCAGTTCTTC
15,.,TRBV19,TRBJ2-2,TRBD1,CASSTDRGDTGELFF,TGTGCCAGTAGTACCGACAGGGGGGACACCGGGGAGCTGTTTTTT
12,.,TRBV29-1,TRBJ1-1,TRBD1,CSVDTGGREAFF,TGCAGCGTAGACACAGGGGGTAGGGAAGCTTTCTTT
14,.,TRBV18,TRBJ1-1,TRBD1,CASSLQGGYTEAFF,TGTGCCAGCTCCCTACAGGGGGGGTACACTGAAGCTTTCTTT
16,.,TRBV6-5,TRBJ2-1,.,CASSYGPTKIYNEQFF,TGTGCCAGCAGTTACGGGCCGACAAAAATATACAATGAGCAGTTCTTC
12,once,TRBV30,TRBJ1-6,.,CAWSLTDSPLHF,TGTGCCTGGAGTCTGACAGATTCACCCCTCCACTTT
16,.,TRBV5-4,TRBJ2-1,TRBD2,CASSLELGREGNEQFF,TGTGCCAGCAGCTTGGAACTCGGGAGGGAGGGGAATGAGCAGTTCTTC
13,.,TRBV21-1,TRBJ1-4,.,CASSTGRREKLFF,TGTGCCAGCAGCACGGGTAGAAGAGAAAAACTGTTTTTT
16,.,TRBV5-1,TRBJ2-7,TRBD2,CASSLEPGTSVYEQYF,TGCGCCAGCAGCTTGGAGCCAGGGACTAGTGTCTACGAGCAGTACTTC
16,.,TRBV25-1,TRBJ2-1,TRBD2,CASNPLGLAGDNEQFF,TGTGCCAGCAACCCATTGGGACTAGCGGGGGACAATGAGCAGTTCTTC
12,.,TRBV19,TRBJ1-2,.,CASSIPSGGYTF,TGTGCCAGTAGTATTCCCTCCGGGGGCTACACCTTC
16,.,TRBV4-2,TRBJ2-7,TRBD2,CASSQALAGSTYEQYF,TGTGCCAGCAGCCAAGCTTTAGCGGGGTCAACCTACGAGCAGTACTTC
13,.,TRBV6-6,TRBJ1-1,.,CASSFQGPDEAFF,TGTGCCAGCAGTTTCCAGGGTCCCGATGAAGCTTTCTTT
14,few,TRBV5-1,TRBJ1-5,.,CASSPTGNGQPQHF,TGCGCCAGCAGCCCAACAGGGAATGGGCAGCCCCAGCATTTT
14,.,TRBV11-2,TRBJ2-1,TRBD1,CATFRDSIYNEQFF,TGTGCCACCTTCAGGGACAGCATTTACAATGAGCAGTTCTTC
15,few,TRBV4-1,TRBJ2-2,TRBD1,CASAPSTGRPGELFF,TGCGCCAGCGCCCCTTCGACAGGGCGCCCCGGGGAGCTGTTTTTT
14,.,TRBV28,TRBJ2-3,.,CASSSQRARDTQYF,TGTGCCAGCAGTTCACAGCGGGCTCGGGATACGCAGTATTTT
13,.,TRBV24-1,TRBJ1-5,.,CATSDPGNQPQHF,TGTGCCACCAGTGACCCCGGCAATCAGCCCCAGCATTTT
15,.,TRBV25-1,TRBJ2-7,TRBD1,CASSGVGTGFYEQYF,TGTGCCAGCAGCGGAGTCGGGACAGGTTTCTACGAGCAGTACTTC
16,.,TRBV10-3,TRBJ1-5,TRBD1,CAISPGTGMGNQPQHF,TGTGCCATCAGTCCCGGGACAGGGATGGGCAATCAGCCCCAGCATTTT
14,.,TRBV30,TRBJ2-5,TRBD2,CAWAGLAGWETQYF,TGTGCCTGGGCGGGACTAGCAGGATGGGAGACCCAGTACTTC
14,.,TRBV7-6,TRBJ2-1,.,CASSTQSLDNEQFF,TGTGCCAGCAGCACACAGTCCCTTGACAATGAGCAGTTCTTC
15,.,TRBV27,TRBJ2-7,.,CASSLQKGPAYEQYF,TGTGCCAGCAGTTTACAAAAGGGGCCGGCCTACGAGCAGTACTTC
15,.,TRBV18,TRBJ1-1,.,CASSLIPGRRTEAFF,TGTGCCAGCTCACTAATACCTGGCCGGCGGACTGAAGCTTTCTTT
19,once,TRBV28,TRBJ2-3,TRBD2,CASSDIPGTSGLSTDTQYF,TGTGCCAGCAGTGATATCCCGGGGACTAGCGGGCTTAGCACAGATACGCAGTATTTT
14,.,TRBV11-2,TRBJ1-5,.,CASSQGPEGQPQHF,TGTGCCAGCAGTCAAGGCCCTGAGGGTCAGCCCCAGCATTTT